This T cell receptor (beta chain) was retrieved from a study of blood T cell repertoires in COVID-19 (dated by TCRdb to 2020 to 2022). Regarding the research as a whole: Collaborator samples came from the United States, Italy and Spain and covered acute and convalescent phases of COVID-19. The samples were drawn from the first 160 participants of the ongoing ImmuneRACE study and from 1,254 subjects provided by 6 global collaborators. The prospective study material was composed of cDNA or gDNA derived from T cells, B-cell-depleted T cells, or PBMCs. Sample metadata almost always included a de-identified subject ID, COVID-19 status, age in years and sex. The repertoires were made available in a free public database intended to serve as a resource for research on the immune response to SARS-CoV-2. HLA class I and class II types, where available, came from metadata supplied by the sample provider rather than from assay-based typing. The dataset comprised deeply sampled blood TCRbeta repertoires from subjects exposed to, actively infected with, or recovered from COVID-19.

The study at large found these results: Clinical and demographic metadata were provided uncurated, with the amount varying by source and participant.

In Seattle, one collaborating source enrolled patients while the infection was active and tracked those patients longitudinally over the course of disease. Collaborating institutions collected whole blood in K2EDTA tubes following their own protocols. For TCRbeta analysis, collaborators shipped samples in one of three forms: frozen whole blood, isolated PBMCs, or DNA extracted from either of those sample types. TCRbeta CDR3 regions were amplified from genomic DNA by means of the immunoSEQ Assay, a bias-controlled multiplex PCR. The paper's data handling went like this. Within the assay, amplification of reference gene primers was used to estimate how many nucleated cells each sample contained. Sequence reads were collapsed and filtered to measure the absolute abundance of every unique TCRbeta CDR3 rearrangement. For each sample, productive Simpson clonality was calculated as the square root of Simpson's diversity index over productive rearrangements. TCRdb took this table from immuneACCESS and kept in-frame rearrangements with V and J called. Such tables lack part of the clones; where checked against another copy, unresolved V genes explain under half of the gap, and the rest is unexplained. Clonal size and the V and J genes are those of that table, whereas D and trimming came from the DNA. The sample table shows 180,000 or so clones, and 70% to 90% are seen once. The ten biggest clones cover 9.5% to 13% of the sample.

Inclusive of the bounding cysteine and phenylalanine, the CDR3 is 13 residues long. Only the CDR3 part of the read is kept: 39 bases, read in frame from the first base. Between the V and J ends, shortened by 0 bases and 3 bases respectively, the junction contains 7 bases. CDR1 and CDR2 (SGHDT, YYEEEE) derive from the germline V gene. To note about this clone: Its antigen specificity is not known. Base quality data are lacking; no much larger clone is found one base away.

Material for sequencing was peripheral blood. The clonotype was recovered from an older woman with COVID-19, enrolled during active disease. The chain is made from TRBV5-6 and TRBJ2-7, with the D gene too uncertain to name. The encoded CDR3 is CASSLGLHYEQYF. The bases are TGTGCCAGCAGCTTGGGACTTCACTACGAGCAGTACTTC.